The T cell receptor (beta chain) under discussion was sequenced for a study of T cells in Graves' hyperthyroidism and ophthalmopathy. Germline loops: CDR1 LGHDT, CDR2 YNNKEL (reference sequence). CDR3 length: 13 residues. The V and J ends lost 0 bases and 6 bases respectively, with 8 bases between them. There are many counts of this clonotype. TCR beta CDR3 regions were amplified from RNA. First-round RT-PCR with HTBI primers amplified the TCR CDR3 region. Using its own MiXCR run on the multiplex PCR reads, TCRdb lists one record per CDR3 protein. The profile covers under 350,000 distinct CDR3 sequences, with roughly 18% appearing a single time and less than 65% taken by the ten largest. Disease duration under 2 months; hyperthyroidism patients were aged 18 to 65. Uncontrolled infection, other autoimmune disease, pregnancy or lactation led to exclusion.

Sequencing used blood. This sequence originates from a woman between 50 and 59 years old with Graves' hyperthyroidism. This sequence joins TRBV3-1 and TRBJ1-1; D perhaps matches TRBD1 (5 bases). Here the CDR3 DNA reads TGTGCCAGCAGCCAAGAGGGAGGGGCTGAAGCTTTCTTT. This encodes CASSQEGGAEAFF.